Shown below are 19 T cell receptor beta chains from a single sample sequenced in a study of a mutant IDH1 vaccine in newly diagnosed glioma. As for time point: week 47, end of study. What each vaccine dose contained was 300 ug of mutant IDH1 20-mer peptide, accompanied by topical imiquimod. Their antigen targets remain unknown. Method: immunoSEQ multiplex PCR; TCRdb's copy keeps in-frame clones and lacks some. This table has about 94,000 clones, roughly 91% appearing once. Sample: PBMCs, taken from a glioma patient whose treatment included an IDH1 peptide vaccine. Source of these receptors: a woman aged 45-65 years with glioma.

The chain carries TRBV6-1 and TRBJ2-1; the D gene is possibly TRBD2 (7 bases). This CDR3 has 14 residues. Trimming cost V 10 bases and J 9 bases, with 22 bases left between them. Per the germline V gene, CDR1 is MNHNS and CDR2 is SASEGT. CDR3 DNA sequence: TGTGCCACCGGGGTATTCGGGGGGCGGGGTGAGCAGTTCTTC. It translates to CATGVFGGRGEQFF.

This clone was seen more than once but under ten times. The chain is built from TRBV19 and TRBJ2-7, with a weak D call TRBD2 (7 bases). The CDR3 is made up of 14 amino acids. Germline assignment: CDR1 LNHDA and CDR2 SQIVND (reference sequence). V gave up 6 bases and J gave up 6 bases, with 18 bases separating them. The CDR3 sequence is CASSPRGRAREQYF. The CDR3, as DNA: TGTGCCAGTAGCCCTAGGGGGAGGGCGCGCGAGCAGTACTTC.

The rearrangement uses TRBV2 and TRBJ2-3; 10 nucleotides align to TRBD2. The CDR3 length is 14 residues. V trimming: 7 bases; J trimming: 6 bases; junction bases outside the gene matches: 7. Germline CDR1 is SNHLY and CDR2 is FYNNEI. CDR3 nucleotides: TGTGCCAGCAAGATACTAGCGGGAAAGGATACGCAGTATTTT. Its translation: CASKILAGKDTQYF.

The chain recombines TRBV19 with TRBJ2-1; 15 bases fit TRBD2. The CDR3 is made up of 15 amino acids. The germline V gene encodes CDR1 LNHDA and CDR2 SQIVND (reference sequence). Trimming took 6 bases from V and 8 from J; bases not matched to a gene: 5. CDR3 loop: CASSSGLAGGYEQFF. CDR3 nucleotides: TGTGCCAGTAGCTCGGGACTAGCGGGAGGATATGAGCAGTTCTTC.

V and J are TRBV5-4 and TRBJ1-1; TRBD1 might be the D (5 bases). Germline values: CDR1 SGHNT, CDR2 YYREEE (reference sequence). The CDR3 covers 17 residues. V was pared by 0 bases and J by 4 bases, with 19 bases between. Written as DNA, the CDR3 is TGTGCCAGCAGCTTGGGGCCAGGTGGGGGAGGAGGCACTGAAGCTTTCTTT. Protein: CASSLGPGGGGGTEAFF.

V usage is TRBV27 and J usage is TRBJ2-2, with D uncertain. V was pared by 5 bases and J by 7 bases, with 8 bases between. This CDR3 is built from 12 residues. Per germline, CDR1 MNHEY and CDR2 SMNVEV (reference sequence). CDR3 amino acids: CASSIIGGELFF. The CDR3 DNA follows: TGTGCCAGCAGTATTATAGGCGGGGAGCTGTTTTTT.

The chain employs TRBV28 and TRBJ1-5; 7 bases fit TRBD1. The CDR3 has 15 residues. Germline V gene lookup returns CDR1 MDHEN and CDR2 SYDVKM. The V segment lost 4 bases and the J segment 4 bases; nucleotides outside the gene matches: 7. In nucleotides, the CDR3 is TGTGCCAGCAGTTCCTACAGGGGCGGAAATCAGCCCCAGCATTTT. It yields the protein CASSSYRGGNQPQHF.

This chain's CDR3 is CASSWGGLRGAYEQYF. The DNA for the CDR3 is TGCGCCAGCAGCTGGGGAGGGTTGAGGGGGGCCTACGAGCAGTACTTC. The chain employs TRBV5-1 and TRBJ2-7; possible D gene TRBD2, 7 bases. The CDR3 is 16 amino acids. V was pared by 3 bases and J by 2 bases, with 18 bases between. Germline assignment: CDR1 SGHRS and CDR2 YFSETQ. Full variable domain (outside the CDR3, taken from reference TRBV5-1 and TRBJ2-7): KAGVTQTPRYLIKTRGQQVTLSCSPISGHRSVSWYQQTPGQGLQFLFEYFSETQRNKGNFPGRFSGRQFSNSRSEMNVSTLELGDSALYLCASSWGGLRGAYEQYFGPGTRLTVT.

The V and J genes are TRBV5-1 and TRBJ1-4; 9 bases align to TRBD1. CDR1 SGHRS and CDR2 YFSETQ come from the germline V gene. The CDR3 loop spans 13 amino acids. With 7 bases clipped from V and 8 bases from J, the junction kept 6 bases outside the gene matches. The CDR3 region is CASSGTGREKLFF. Written as DNA, the CDR3 is TGCGCCAGCTCCGGGACAGGGAGGGAAAAACTGTTTTTT.

The V and J genes are TRBV20-1 and TRBJ2-3; no definite D call. This CDR3 region has 10 residues. From germline, CDR1 is DFQATT and CDR2 SNEGSKA (reference sequence). V lost 4 bases to trimming and J lost 5 bases, with 4 bases between them. The CDR3 DNA reads as TGCAGTGCTACCCAAGATACGCAGTATTTT. Translation gives CSATQDTQYF.

The V call is TRBV11-2, the J call TRBJ2-7; 7 nucleotides match TRBD2. The CDR3 is 16 residues long. J gave up 2 bases and V 2 bases, and 9 bases lay outside the gene matches. Germline V gene sequence: CDR1 SGHAT, CDR2 FQNNGV. This CDR3 reads CASSLSSAGVPYEQYF. Here the CDR3 DNA reads TGTGCCAGCAGCTTAAGTTCGGCGGGAGTCCCCTACGAGCAGTACTTC.

The chain has TRBV28 and TRBJ2-1; no clear D. V lost 6 bases, J lost 6 bases, and 18 bases lay in between. In germline, CDR1 is MDHEN, CDR2 SYDVKM. The CDR3 runs to 15 residues. CDR3 sequence reads: CASRTEQFGRNEQFF. DNA of the CDR3: TGTGCCAGCAGAACTGAACAATTTGGACGCAATGAGCAGTTCTTC.

The count of this clone is one. The V gene is TRBV5-1, the J gene TRBJ1-2; maybe TRBD1 (5 bases). CDR3 length: 15 residues. With 4 bases removed from V and 0 bases from J, the gap between germline ends came to 13 bases. Germline V lookup: CDR1 SGHRS, CDR2 YFSETQ. As DNA, the CDR3 is TGCGCCAGCAGCCCGGGACTCCAGACTAACTATGGCTACACCTTC. Translation: CASSPGLQTNYGYTF.

With regard to this clone: Other DNA variants within this sample encode the same CDR3. The chain carries TRBV20-1 and TRBJ1-2; D is unclear. V was trimmed by 1 base and J by 3 bases, leaving 3 bases between them. Germline V gene data show CDR1 as DFQATT and CDR2 as SNEGSKA (reference sequence). The CDR3 is 11 amino acids. The CDR3 nucleotides are TGCAGTGCTAGAGTAGACTATGGCTACACCTTC. Protein: CSARVDYGYTF.

This clone showed up just a few times. V usage is TRBV19 and J usage is TRBJ1-1; no clear D gene. The germline V gene encodes CDR1 LNHDA and CDR2 SQIVND (reference sequence). The CDR3 consists of 14 residues. V lost 7 bases and J 6 bases, leaving 18 bases between the germline ends. The CDR3 coding sequence is TGTGCCAGTACCATGTCAGAGGGTTACCCTGAAGCTTTCTTT. Translation: CASTMSEGYPEAFF.

The chain combines TRBV4-1 with TRBJ1-1, with 7 nucleotides matching TRBD1. Germline loops: CDR1 MGHRA, CDR2 YSYEKL. V trimming: 8 bases; J trimming: 3 bases; junction bases outside the gene matches: 12. The CDR3 covers 15 residues. The CDR3, as DNA: TGCGCCAGCCGGAGGGGGCCCCTGTCGGACACTGAAGCTTTCTTT. As protein: CASRRGPLSDTEAFF.

The gene calls are TRBV18 and TRBJ2-7; D is tentatively TRBD1 or TRBD2 (6 bases each). The CDR3 runs 15 residues. Between the trimmed V and J ends, which lost 3 bases and 7 bases, there was a span of 19 bases. In germline, CDR1 is KGHSH, CDR2 LQKENI. CDR3 residues: CASSPGGGRRLEQYF. The CDR3, as DNA: TGTGCCAGCTCACCCGGGGGCGGTAGGAGGTTGGAGCAGTACTTC. The full variable domain, with the rest looked up from reference TRBV18 and TRBJ2-7, is NAGVMQNPRHLVRRRGQEARLRCSPMKGHSHVYWYRQLPEEGLKFMVYLQKENIIDESGMPKERFSAEFPKEGPSILRIQQVVRGDSAAYFCASSPGGGRRLEQYFGPGTRLTVT.

This rearrangement joins TRBV29-1 to TRBJ2-1; 9 bases align to TRBD2. From germline, CDR1 is SQVTM and CDR2 ANQGSEA. The CDR3 totals 14 residues. The V segment lost 8 bases and the J segment 9 bases; nucleotides outside the gene matches: 14. CDR3 sequence reads: CSCRGREGLSEQFF. The CDR3 DNA reads TGCAGCTGTAGGGGGCGGGAGGGCCTAAGTGAGCAGTTCTTC.

The chain couples TRBV19 to TRBJ2-3, with 7 bases matching TRBD2. The germline V gene encodes CDR1 LNHDA and CDR2 SQIVND (reference sequence). The length of the CDR3 is 14 residues. Losses at the gene ends were 5 bases for V and 2 bases for J; bases not matched to a gene: 4. In DNA form, the CDR3 reads TGTGCCAGTAGTCTCGGGAGGACCACAGATACGCAGTATTTT. Protein: CASSLGRTTDTQYF. Full variable domain (outside the CDR3, taken from reference TRBV19 and TRBJ2-3): DGGITQSPKYLFRKEGQNVTLSCEQNLNHDAMYWYRQDPGQGLRLIYYSQIVNDFQKGDIAEGYSVSREKKESFPLTVTSAQKNPTAFYLCASSLGRTTDTQYFGPGTRLTVL.